The rows below give T cell receptor beta chains drawn from one sample of a study of T cells in Graves' hyperthyroidism and ophthalmopathy. MiXCR, run by TCRdb on the multiplex PCR reads, gives a single entry per CDR3 protein. Of fewer than 650,000 distinct CDR3 sequences in the sample, approximately 14% were seen once. Sequencing used blood. The receptors shown here come from a woman aged 40 to 49 with Graves' ophthalmopathy. Both conserved end residues are part of each CDR3. Fields, in order: J gene, D gene, V gene, clone size, CDR3 protein, CDR3 DNA. The D gene is left open where the match is weak. Rows may omit the clone size; those that give it use once, few, many or a size class.

TRBJ2-7,TRBD1,TRBV15,many,CATSSDRDYEQYF,TGTGCCACCAGCTCGGACAGGGACTACGAGCAGTACTTC
TRBJ1-5,.,TRBV6-2/TRBV6-3,many,CASSYSAVQPQHF,TGTGCCAGCAGTTACTCGGCGGTCCAGCCCCAGCATTTT
TRBJ1-2,TRBD1,TRBV28,many,CASSLFSDRAPIYGYTF,TGTGCCAGCAGTTTATTTTCCGACAGGGCCCCGATTTATGGCTACACCTTC
TRBJ1-2,.,TRBV28,many,CASSSGGSLRTTGGYTF,TGTGCCAGCAGCTCCGGGGGGAGTCTCAGGACCACAGGAGGCTACACCTTC
TRBJ1-3,.,TRBV29-1,many,CSVEDHGGNTIYF,TGCAGCGTTGAAGATCACGGCGGAAACACCATATATTTT
TRBJ1-2,.,TRBV28,.,CASSGSYGGYTF,TGTGCCAGCAGTGGGTCCTACGGGGGCTACACCTTC
TRBJ1-5,.,TRBV20-1,many,CSAQIAPDQPQHF,TGCAGTGCCCAAATAGCCCCTGATCAGCCCCAGCATTTT
TRBJ1-3,.,TRBV7-8,.,CASSQSGGNTIYF,TGTGCCAGCAGTCAAAGCGGGGGAAACACCATATATTTT
TRBJ2-3,.,TRBV19,few,CASSIGTEGDTQYF,TGTGCCAGTAGTATAGGGACTGAAGGAGATACGCAGTATTTT
TRBJ2-5,TRBD2,TRBV7-2,many,CASSLGGGSGIWETQYF,TGTGCCAGCAGCTTAGGAGGAGGTAGCGGGATTTGGGAGACCCAGTACTTC
TRBJ2-2,.,TRBV24-1,many,CAASDQTSAYTGELFF,TGTGCCGCCAGTGATCAGACAAGTGCTTACACCGGGGAGCTGTTTTTT
TRBJ2-5,.,TRBV7-8,many,CASSSGSQRYF,TGTGCCAGCAGCTCGGGGAGTCAGAGATACTTC
TRBJ2-7,TRBD1,TRBV20-1,many,CSARRQGSSYEQYF,TGCAGTGCTCGTCGACAGGGGTCCTCCTACGAGCAGTACTTC
TRBJ2-2,TRBD2,TRBV24-1,many,CATSDPLAGETGELFF,TGTGCCACCAGTGACCCCCTAGCGGGAGAGACCGGGGAGCTGTTTTTT
TRBJ1-1,TRBD1,TRBV29-1,many,CSVQGDRAVRPVNTEAFF,TGCAGCGTCCAAGGGGACAGGGCAGTACGTCCCGTGAACACTGAAGCTTTCTTT
TRBJ2-5,TRBD2,TRBV29-1,few,CSVEESTSGGTQYF,TGCAGCGTTGAAGAATCGACTAGCGGGGGTACCCAGTACTTC
TRBJ1-1,.,TRBV30,many,CAWSWDYTEAFF,TGTGCCTGGAGCTGGGATTACACTGAAGCTTTCTTT
TRBJ2-7,.,TRBV6-2/TRBV6-3,many,CASTPLGGYEQYF,TGTGCCAGCACCCCTCTCGGCGGCTACGAGCAGTACTTC
TRBJ2-7,TRBD2,TRBV12-3/TRBV12-4,many,CASSRLAGVGEQYF,TGTGCCAGCTCTCGACTAGCGGGAGTTGGCGAGCAGTACTTC
TRBJ2-3,.,TRBV11-1,many,CASSPLAEFTDTQYF,TGTGCCAGCAGCCCATTGGCGGAATTCACAGATACGCAGTATTTT
TRBJ2-6,.,TRBV30,few,CARSSGTGANVLTF,TGTGCCCGGTCCTCCGGGACTGGGGCCAACGTCCTGACTTTC
TRBJ1-6,.,TRBV28,.,CASSLNVPGDSPLHF,TGTGCCAGCAGTTTAAACGTTCCTGGAGATTCACCCCTCCACTTT
TRBJ1-6,.,TRBV19,many,CASSLSSYNSPLHF,TGTGCCAGCAGTTTGAGCTCCTATAATTCACCCCTCCACTTT
TRBJ1-1,.,TRBV28,many,CASESDTEAFF,TGTGCCAGTGAGTCGGACACTGAAGCTTTCTTT
TRBJ1-2,.,TRBV4-1,few,CASSQWSAGRSNYGYTF,TGCGCCAGCAGCCAATGGTCGGCAGGGCGATCTAACTATGGCTACACCTTC
TRBJ2-2,.,TRBV5-1,few,CASSLDPQGTTGELFF,TGCGCCAGCAGCTTGGATCCCCAAGGGACCACCGGGGAGCTGTTTTTT
TRBJ1-1,.,TRBV29-1,few,CSALLQGADGEAFF,TGCAGCGCCCTGCTACAGGGAGCTGACGGTGAAGCTTTCTTT
TRBJ1-2,.,TRBV19,many,CASTSWATPNDNYGYTF,TGTGCCAGTACGTCCTGGGCAACTCCTAACGATAACTATGGCTACACCTTC
TRBJ2-7,.,TRBV4-1,.,CASSPNTGTLEQYF,TGCGCCAGCAGCCCTAACACAGGGACCCTAGAGCAGTACTTC
TRBJ2-5,.,TRBV11-2,.,CASRPLPRETQYF,TGTGCCAGCAGGCCCCTCCCTAGGGAGACCCAGTACTTC
TRBJ2-2,TRBD2,TRBV28,few,CASSRTSGRRNTGELFF,TGTGCCAGCAGTCGGACTAGCGGGAGGAGGAACACCGGGGAGCTGTTTTTT
TRBJ2-7,.,TRBV6-2/TRBV6-3,.,CASSYGRAALGYEQYF,TGTGCCAGCAGTTACGGTAGGGCCGCCTTGGGGTACGAGCAGTACTTC
TRBJ1-1,.,TRBV5-1,few,CASSLQASNTEAFF,TGCGCCAGCAGCTTGCAGGCATCGAACACTGAAGCTTTCTTT